Presented here are 28 T cell receptor beta chains from one specimen sequenced in a study of blood T cell repertoires in COVID-19. Profiling relied on immunoSEQ multiplex PCR, and the TCRdb table lists in-frame clones only, not all of them. The sample yields a few hundred thousand clones, 88% seen once. Sequencing input: PBMCs or T cells enriched from blood (not recorded which). The receptors derive from a woman between 55 and 75 years old in a cohort exposed to, infected with or recovered from COVID-19 (not recorded which).

The genes are TRBV7-8 and TRBJ1-5; 7 bases map to TRBD1. Per germline, CDR1 SGHVS and CDR2 FQNEAQ. V dropped 5 bases and J dropped 4; count of bases not matched to a gene: 11. The CDR3 has 16 amino acids. This chain's CDR3 is CASSAAGTEINQPQHF. The CDR3 nucleotides read TGTGCCAGCAGCGCTGCAGGGACAGAAATTAATCAGCCCCAGCATTTT. Together with reference TRBV7-8 and TRBJ1-5, the CDR3 gives the full variable domain: GAGVSQSPRYKVAKRGQDVALRCDPISGHVSLFWYQQALGQGPEFLTYFQNEAQLDKSGLPSDRFFAERPEGSVSTLKIQRTQQEDSAVYLCASSAAGTEINQPQHFGDGTRLSIL.

The CDR3 coding sequence is TGCGCCAGCAGCTTCATAGCTACCTCCTACGAGCAGTACTTC. Its translation: CASSFIATSYEQYF. This chain links TRBV5-1 with TRBJ2-7; no clear D. V was clipped by 2 bases and J by 0 bases, with 9 bases between them. This CDR3 comprises 14 residues. Germline V CDR1 and CDR2: SGHRS, YFSETQ.

A single count supports this clone. Here the CDR3 DNA reads TGTGCCAGCTCAACCCGACAGGGGAGCAGGGACGAGCAGTACTTC. It encodes CASSTRQGSRDEQYF. The chain employs TRBV18 and TRBJ2-7, with TRBD1 identical over 8 bases. The CDR3 sequence is 15 residues long. Germline loops: CDR1 KGHSH, CDR2 LQKENI. V was pared by 5 bases and J by 5 bases, with 11 bases of the junction left unmatched. The whole variable domain, filled in from reference TRBV18 and TRBJ2-7, reads NAGVMQNPRHLVRRRGQEARLRCSPMKGHSHVYWYRQLPEEGLKFMVYLQKENIIDESGMPKERFSAEFPKEGPSILRIQQVVRGDSAAYFCASSTRQGSRDEQYFGPGTRLTVT.

The chain couples TRBV13 to TRBJ2-3; TRBD2 matches 14 bases. The CDR3 runs 18 residues. J was trimmed by 5 bases and V by 5 bases; bases with no gene match: 12. Germline values: CDR1 PRHDT, CDR2 FYEKMQ (reference sequence). CDR3: CASSPSRAGLAGVDTQYF. The CDR3 nucleotides are TGTGCCAGCAGCCCATCAAGGGCGGGACTAGCGGGAGTAGATACGCAGTATTTT.

In DNA, the CDR3 is TGTGCCAGTAGTATAGCCCGGGGAGAACAGCCCCAGCATTTT. Translation: CASSIARGEQPQHF. This chain joins TRBV19 and TRBJ1-5; no reliable D call. V lost 1 base and J 7 bases, leaving 11 bases between the germline ends. The CDR3 has 14 amino acids. CDR1 LNHDA and CDR2 SQIVND come from the germline V gene (reference sequence).

The chain recombines TRBV10-3 with TRBJ2-7; D remains ambiguous. Trimming took off 3 bases at V and 1 base at J, with 16 bases between the two ends. The CDR3 contains 16 residues. From germline, CDR1 is ENHRY and CDR2 SYGVKD. CDR3 sequence (DNA): TGTGCCATCAGTGAAATTGTACTGGAGACTTCCTACGAGCAGTACTTC. This gives the protein CAISEIVLETSYEQYF.

The chain employs TRBV28 and TRBJ1-2; TRBD1 is a possible D gene (6 bases). The CDR3 extends over 12 amino acids. Germline V gene lookup returns CDR1 MDHEN and CDR2 SYDVKM. V dropped 6 bases and J dropped 8 bases, with 13 bases sitting between them. DNA for the CDR3: TGTGCCAGCAGCACTGGACAGATGGGCTACACCTTC. This encodes CASSTGQMGYTF.

The chain recombines TRBV5-1 with TRBJ1-1; D gene ambiguous. This CDR3 spans 14 amino acids. V lost 5 bases and J 0 bases, leaving 11 bases between the germline ends. Germline V gene sequence: CDR1 SGHRS, CDR2 YFSETQ. In nucleotides, the CDR3 is TGCGCCAGCAGTTACACTACTATGAACACTGAAGCTTTCTTT. Protein product: CASSYTTMNTEAFF.

The chain employs TRBV24-1 and TRBJ2-6; tentatively, D is TRBD2 (5 bases). The CDR3 contains 18 residues. Germline V gene data show CDR1 as KGHDR and CDR2 as SFDVKD. V lost 4 bases and J 0 bases, leaving 15 bases between the germline ends. Written as DNA, the CDR3 is TGTGCCACCAGTGACGCCGGGATAACCCACTCTGGGGCCAACGTCCTGACTTTC. This sequence encodes CATSDAGITHSGANVLTF.

This chain links TRBV6-4 with TRBJ2-3; D unresolved. The CDR3 totals 18 residues. V lost 2 bases and J 6 bases, leaving 24 bases between the germline ends. Germline V gene sequence: CDR1 MRHNA, CDR2 SNTAGT. CDR3 amino acids: CASSDPSDHLLKTDTQYF. For the CDR3, the DNA is TGTGCCAGCAGTGACCCCAGCGACCACCTCTTAAAAACTGATACGCAGTATTTT.

This clone was picked up one time. V and J are TRBV5-1 and TRBJ1-5; D gene ambiguous. Trimming stripped 0 bases from V and 5 bases from J, with 6 bases between. Germline V lookup: CDR1 SGHRS, CDR2 YFSETQ. The CDR3 loop spans 13 amino acids. This CDR3 is CASSLGEYQPQHF. DNA for the CDR3: TGCGCCAGCAGCTTGGGGGAGTATCAGCCCCAGCATTTT.

The chain couples TRBV28 to TRBJ2-6, with D possibly matching TRBD2 (5 bases). V was cut by 11 bases and J by 0 bases, with 14 bases left in between. Per the germline V gene, CDR1 is MDHEN and CDR2 is SYDVKM. The CDR3 runs to 15 residues. This CDR3 is CAASPEVSGANVLTF. Written as DNA, the CDR3 is TGTGCCGCCTCCCCGGAGGTCTCTGGGGCCAACGTCCTGACTTTC.

The rearrangement joins TRBV30 to TRBJ2-7, with unresolved D. Per the germline V gene, CDR1 is GTSNPN and CDR2 is SVGIG (reference sequence). The CDR3 sequence is 11 residues long. V was shortened by 0 bases and J by 3 bases, with 3 bases between the two germline ends. This chain's CDR3 is CAWSVFYEQYF. The CDR3 DNA reads TGTGCCTGGAGTGTCTTCTACGAGCAGTACTTC.

The CDR3 nucleotides are TGTGCCAGTAGTATGGAGGGGTCTGGCTTTGGTGGCTACACCTTC. Protein sequence: CASSMEGSGFGGYTF. V and J are TRBV19 and TRBJ1-2, with D possibly matching TRBD1 (5 bases). Deletions cut 3 bases from V and 7 bases from J, with 18 bases between. The CDR3 runs to 15 residues. CDR1 and CDR2 from the germline V gene are LNHDA and SQIVND (reference sequence).

This chain links TRBV5-1 with TRBJ2-2; tentatively, D is TRBD2 (5 bases). From germline, CDR1 is SGHRS and CDR2 YFSETQ. The CDR3 has 15 residues. V lost 2 bases, J lost 6 bases, and 14 bases lay in between. The CDR3 DNA sequence: TGCGCCAGCAGCTTCGGGGATCGTGATTCCGGGGAGCTGTTTTTT. Its protein product is CASSFGDRDSGELFF.

The chain uses TRBV9 and TRBJ1-3; TRBD1 is a possible D gene (6 bases). Germline loops: CDR1 SGDLS, CDR2 YYNGEE. The CDR3 has 14 residues. Trimming took off 3 bases at V and 3 bases at J, with 10 bases between the two ends. The CDR3 nucleotides read TGTGCCAGCAGCGGCCGGGACATTGGAAACACCATATATTTT. Translation: CASSGRDIGNTIYF.

This sequence joins TRBV6-5 and TRBJ2-1; D might be TRBD1 (6 bases). V was trimmed by 7 bases and J by 0 bases, leaving 13 bases between them. There are 15 residues in the CDR3. CDR1 and CDR2 from the germline V gene are MNHEY and SVGAGI. The CDR3 region has the DNA TGTGCCAGCATGACAGGTTACCTCTCCTACAATGAGCAGTTCTTC. Amino acid sequence: CASMTGYLSYNEQFF.

In its sample, this clone was seen once. The chain recombines TRBV7-9 with TRBJ1-2; 9 nucleotides agree with TRBD1. Germline CDR1 SEHNR, CDR2 FQNEAQ (reference sequence). The V gene end was trimmed by 6 bases and the J gene end by 0 bases; junction bases not matched to a gene: 5. The CDR3 runs 15 residues. CDR3 sequence (DNA): TGTGCCAGCAGTTCCGGGACAGGGACTAACTATGGCTACACCTTC. The encoded protein is CASSSGTGTNYGYTF. The variable domain in full, with the rest retrieved from reference TRBV7-9 and TRBJ1-2, is DTGVSQNPRHKITKRGQNVTFRCDPISEHNRLYWYRQTLGQGPEFLTYFQNEAQLEKSRLLSDRFSAERPKGSFSTLEIQRTEQGDSAMYLCASSSGTGTNYGYTFGSGTRLTVV.

The chain employs TRBV28 and TRBJ2-5; 9 bases are a match to TRBD2. V lost 4 bases to trimming and J lost 5 bases; unmatched junction nucleotides: 17. Germline CDR1 is MDHEN and CDR2 is SYDVKM. The CDR3 consists of 18 residues. CDR3: CASSSPPTSGSSRETQYF. The CDR3 DNA sequence: TGTGCCAGCAGTTCACCTCCGACTAGCGGATCCTCTCGTGAGACCCAGTACTTC.

The chain links TRBV11-3 to TRBJ2-7; 15 nucleotides match TRBD2. The CDR3 sequence is 16 residues long. Germline V gives CDR1 SGHNT, CDR2 YENEEA. V trimming: 5 bases; J trimming: 4 bases; junction bases outside the gene matches: 6. For the CDR3, the DNA is TGTGCCAGCAGCCCGCAAGGGACTAGCGGGAGGTACGAGCAGTACTTC. Translating gives CASSPQGTSGRYEQYF.

The V call is TRBV7-9, the J call TRBJ1-3; a possible D gene is TRBD1 (5 bases). Germline values: CDR1 SEHNR, CDR2 FQNEAQ (reference sequence). V lost 2 bases and J 3 bases, leaving 11 bases between the germline ends. The CDR3 consists of 15 residues. CDR3 in DNA: TGTGCCAGCAGCTTATCAGGGTTTGGTGGAAACACCATATATTTT. It yields the protein CASSLSGFGGNTIYF.

This chain links TRBV20-1 with TRBJ1-1; no clear D. The CDR3 runs to 13 residues. Germline assignment: CDR1 DFQATT and CDR2 SNEGSKA (reference sequence). V was shortened by 3 bases and J by 5 bases, with 13 bases between the two germline ends. In DNA, the CDR3 is TGCAGTGCTAGTGAGAGGGCCCGGACTGAAGCTTTCTTT. Protein product: CSASERARTEAFF.

This rearrangement joins TRBV10-3 to TRBJ2-5; TRBD1 agrees at 7 bases. V lost 4 bases to trimming and J lost 5 bases; unmatched junction nucleotides: 7. The CDR3 length is 14 residues. The germline V gene encodes CDR1 ENHRY and CDR2 SYGVKD. This CDR3 is CAISADRADETQYF. The CDR3, as DNA: TGTGCCATCAGTGCTGACAGGGCGGACGAGACCCAGTACTTC.

This clone was detected once. V usage is TRBV28 and J usage is TRBJ2-2; D is unclear. Trimming left V 7 bases short and J 0 bases short, with 15 bases between. Germline lookup yields CDR1 MDHEN and CDR2 SYDVKM. CDR3 length: 16 amino acids. The CDR3 region is CASTPPERANTGELFF. CDR3 nucleotides: TGTGCCAGCACTCCCCCGGAGCGCGCGAACACCGGGGAGCTGTTTTTT.

Only a few counts were recorded for this clone. The V gene is TRBV6-1, the J gene TRBJ2-7; 10 bases align to TRBD2. CDR1 and CDR2 (germline): MNHNS, SASEGT. Trimming took 2 bases from V and 2 from J; bases not matched to a gene: 9. The CDR3 loop spans 17 amino acids. DNA for the CDR3: TGTGCCAGCAGTGAATTAGGGGCTAGCGGGAGCGCCTACGAGCAGTACTTC. Protein: CASSELGASGSAYEQYF.

The J gene is TRBJ2-1, the V gene TRBV7-9; tentatively, D is TRBD1 (6 bases). The CDR3 totals 14 residues. V was pared by 3 bases and J by 8 bases, with 14 bases between. CDR1 is SEHNR, CDR2 FQNEAQ, per germline (reference sequence). Here the CDR3 DNA reads TGTGCCAGCAGCTTTGCAGACAGGATGCATGAGCAGTTCTTC. Its protein is CASSFADRMHEQFF. Full variable domain (remainder filled in from reference TRBV7-9 and TRBJ2-1): DTGVSQNPRHKITKRGQNVTFRCDPISEHNRLYWYRQTLGQGPEFLTYFQNEAQLEKSRLLSDRFSAERPKGSFSTLEIQRTEQGDSAMYLCASSFADRMHEQFFGPGTRLTVL.

The rearrangement uses TRBV30 and TRBJ2-5; 8 bases are shared with TRBD1. The CDR3 is 15 amino acids. Germline CDR1 GTSNPN, CDR2 SVGIG (reference sequence). Trimming at V came to 1 base and at J to 3 bases, leaving 7 bases not matched to a gene. This CDR3 reads CAWSGGNRGEETQYF. CDR3 coding DNA: TGTGCCTGGAGTGGGGGGAACAGGGGGGAAGAGACCCAGTACTTC.

The count of this clone is one. The V gene is TRBV18, the J gene TRBJ2-7; a weak D match, TRBD2 (7 bases). Germline V gene sequence: CDR1 KGHSH, CDR2 LQKENI. V was cut by 5 bases and J by 2 bases, with 16 bases left in between. The CDR3 length is 15 residues. CDR3: CASSSRGGATYEQYF. The DNA for the CDR3 is TGTGCCAGCTCATCCCGTGGGGGGGCCACCTACGAGCAGTACTTC. Together with reference TRBV18 and TRBJ2-7, the CDR3 gives the full variable domain: NAGVMQNPRHLVRRRGQEARLRCSPMKGHSHVYWYRQLPEEGLKFMVYLQKENIIDESGMPKERFSAEFPKEGPSILRIQQVVRGDSAAYFCASSSRGGATYEQYFGPGTRLTVT.